This T cell receptor (beta chain) was sequenced for a study of shared clonotypes between healthy human individuals. Study-wide background: Each donor contributed plates that comprised three CD4 naive, three CD4 memory, two CD8 naive and one CD8 memory. Study conclusions and caveats: It was only blood that was sampled, and tissue repertoires likely differ.

A note on this clone: Its target is not known.

Every subset had its genomic DNA shared out evenly among several immunoSEQ plates. Profiling relied on immunoSEQ multiplex PCR, and the TCRdb table lists in-frame clones only, not all of them. Of fewer than 400,000 clones detected, about 74% appear once; the ten largest clones hold about a tenth. This CDR3 contains 16 residues. The germline gives CDR1 KGHSH, CDR2 LQKENI. V lost 3 bases, J lost 2 bases, and 14 bases lay in between. The chain carries TRBV18 and TRBJ1-3; D is perhaps TRBD1 (5 bases). Source material: memory CD4+ T cells sorted from blood. Subset denoted: CD45RA-negative fraction. This TCR was sampled from a young man in good health. As DNA, the CDR3 is TGTGCCAGCTCACCGGGGGTCACGGCAGCTGGAAACACCATATATTTT. Its protein product is CASSPGVTAAGNTIYF.